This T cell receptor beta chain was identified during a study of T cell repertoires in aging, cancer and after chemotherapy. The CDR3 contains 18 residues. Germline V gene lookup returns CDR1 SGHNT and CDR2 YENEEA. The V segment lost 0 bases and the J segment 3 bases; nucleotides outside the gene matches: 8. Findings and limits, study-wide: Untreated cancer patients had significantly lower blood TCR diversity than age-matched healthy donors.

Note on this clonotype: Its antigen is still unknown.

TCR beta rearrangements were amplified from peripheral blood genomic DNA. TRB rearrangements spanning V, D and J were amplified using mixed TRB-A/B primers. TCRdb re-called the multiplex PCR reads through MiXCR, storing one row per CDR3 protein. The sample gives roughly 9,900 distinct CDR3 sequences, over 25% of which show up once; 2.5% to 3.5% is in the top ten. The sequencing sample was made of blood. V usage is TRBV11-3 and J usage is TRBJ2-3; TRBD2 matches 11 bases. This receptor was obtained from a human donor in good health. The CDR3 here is CASSLENSGRAGTDTQYF. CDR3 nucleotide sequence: TGTGCCAGCAGCTTAGAAAATAGCGGGAGGGCCGGGACAGATACGCAGTATTTT.